A selection of T cell receptor beta chains follows, all from one sample in a study of blood T cell repertoires in COVID-19. Repertoires were generated with immunoSEQ multiplex PCR, while TCRdb's copy carries only in-frame clones and drops some. Of roughly 250,000 clones in the sample, roughly nine tenths are singletons; the top ten hold about 12%. Sequencing was done on a sample of peripheral blood. Source of these receptors: a woman in her twenties or thirties with COVID-19, enrolled during active disease. The CDR3 runs from the conserved cysteine through the conserved F or W. Each record gives: clone size, D gene, V gene, J gene, CDR3 DNA, CDR3 protein. A D gene is named only where the DNA matches it firmly. Size is stated for part of the rows, as once, few or many counts, or as a class when the clone is expanded.

>NA|TRBD1|TRBV5-1|TRBJ2-3
TGCGCCAGCAGCTTGGTGACAGGGGTTGGCACAGATACGCAGTATTTT
CASSLVTGVGTDTQYF
>NA|NA|TRBV5-6|TRBJ2-1
TGTGCCAGCTTTGGCGGGTGGAGCAATGAGCAGTTCTTC
CASFGGWSNEQFF
>NA|NA|TRBV12-5|TRBJ1-6
TGTGCTAGTGGAGTAGGCGAGGGCAGGGGTTCCTATAATTCACCCCTCCACTTT
CASGVGEGRGSYNSPLHF
>NA|TRBD1|TRBV5-6|TRBJ1-5
TGTGCCAGCAGCATAAGAGACAGGGGAAATCAGCCCCAGCATTTT
CASSIRDRGNQPQHF
>few|TRBD2|TRBV7-7|TRBJ2-5
TGTGCCAGCCGGCGGGGGGCTCAAGAGACCCAGTACTTC
CASRRGAQETQYF
>NA|NA|TRBV2|TRBJ1-4
TGTGCCAGCAGTGTAGGGGCGCGGCGCGAAAAACTGTTTTTT
CASSVGARREKLFF
>NA|TRBD1|TRBV19|TRBJ1-1
TGTGCCAGTAGGAAGGACAGGGGGTACACTGAAGCTTTCTTT
CASRKDRGYTEAFF
>NA|NA|TRBV5-5|TRBJ1-6
TGTGCCAGCAGCTCACGACGGGATAATTCACCCCTCCACTTT
CASSSRRDNSPLHF
>NA|NA|TRBV19|TRBJ2-1
TGTGCCAGTAGGTCCAGGGGCGCGCTTACCTACAATGAGCAGTTCTTC
CASRSRGALTYNEQFF
>NA|NA|TRBV7-9|TRBJ2-3
TGTGCCAGCAGCTTATGGTCACAGGGTGGCACAGATACGCAGTATTTT
CASSLWSQGGTDTQYF
>NA|NA|TRBV5-5|TRBJ1-4
TGTGCCAGCAGCTCCCGGACAGCAGAAAAACTGTTTTTT
CASSSRTAEKLFF
>NA|TRBD1|TRBV4-2|TRBJ1-5
TGTGCCAGCAGCCAAACCGGGACAGGCAATCAGCCCCAGCATTTT
CASSQTGTGNQPQHF
>once|NA|TRBV15|TRBJ2-1
TGTGCCACCAGCAGAAGGAGAGAACGGCCCTCCTACAATGAGCAGTTCTTC
CATSRRRERPSYNEQFF
>NA|NA|TRBV3-1/TRBV3-2|TRBJ2-7
TGTGCCAGCAGCCAAGTCATGAGGACTAACTACGAGCAGTACTTC
CASSQVMRTNYEQYF
>once|TRBD2|TRBV11-3|TRBJ2-1
TGTGCCAGCAGCTTAGGACCCCTAGCGGGGCGGGTTGATGAGCAGTTCTTC
CASSLGPLAGRVDEQFF
>once|TRBD1|TRBV5-1|TRBJ1-1
TGCGCCAGCAGCTTGTTGGCAGGGGGAGGTGGCACTGAAGCTTTCTTT
CASSLLAGGGGTEAFF
>NA|TRBD1|TRBV7-9|TRBJ1-3
TGTGCCAGCAGCTCGGGACAGTTCTCTGGAAACACCATATATTTT
CASSSGQFSGNTIYF
>NA|NA|TRBV27|TRBJ2-7
TGTGCCAGCAGTTATGGGACTGGCTACGAGCAGTACTTC
CASSYGTGYEQYF
>NA|NA|TRBV7-9|TRBJ2-4
TGTGCCAGCAGCCGTGGGCTCTTCCAGGGCAAAAACATTCAGTACTTC
CASSRGLFQGKNIQYF
>NA|TRBD1|TRBV19|TRBJ2-1
TGTGCCAGTAGCCAGGGGGTTTTGAATGAGCAGTTCTTC
CASSQGVLNEQFF
>NA|TRBD2|TRBV29-1|TRBJ2-3
TGCAGCGCCGGAGGACTAGCGGGGTTCACTAGCACAGATACGCAGTATTTT
CSAGGLAGFTSTDTQYF
>once|TRBD2|TRBV9|TRBJ2-1
TGTGCCAGCAGCCCCCTCGGGGCCGCGGGAGGGATCAATGAGCAGTTCTTC
CASSPLGAAGGINEQFF
>NA|NA|TRBV2|TRBJ2-7
TGTGCCAGCAGACGGGACTGGGGTGGTGAGCAGTACTTC
CASRRDWGGEQYF
>NA|NA|TRBV6-5|TRBJ2-6
TGTGCCAGCAGTCCGGAGGGATCCGGGGCCAACGTCCTGACTTTC
CASSPEGSGANVLTF
>NA|TRBD2|TRBV27|TRBJ2-7
TGTGCCAGCAGTTTGACTAGCGCCCTATTCTACGAGCAGTACTTC
CASSLTSALFYEQYF